This is a list of T cell receptor beta chains from one sample in a study of cytomegalovirus exposure and HLA in healthy donors. Assay used: immunoSEQ multiplex PCR; TCRdb lists only in-frame clones, some missing. The sample has 200,000 to 250,000 clones; approximately 83% are singletons. The sequenced sample consisted of PBMCs. Source of these receptors: a woman aged 25 to 39 in good health and CMV-seropositive. The CDR3 runs from the conserved cysteine through the conserved F or W. The order of the fields is J gene, D gene, clone size, V gene, CDR3 DNA, CDR3 protein. A D gene is named only where the DNA matches it firmly. Clone size is not always given. Where it is, it says once, few, many or a class for expanded clones.

j_gene: TRBJ2-2
d_gene: TRBD1
abundance: -
v_gene: TRBV13
CDR3nt: TGTGCCAGCAGCTCCGGGACAGCTAACACCGGGGAGCTGTTTTTT
CDR3aa: CASSSGTANTGELFF

j_gene: TRBJ1-1
d_gene: TRBD1
abundance: -
v_gene: TRBV2
CDR3nt: TGTGCCTCCTGCATTATCCAGGGGGACACTGAAGCTTTCTTT
CDR3aa: CASCIIQGDTEAFF

j_gene: TRBJ2-3
d_gene: TRBD1
abundance: -
v_gene: TRBV30
CDR3nt: TGTGCCTGGAGTGTATCGGGACAGGGGATGGATACGCAGTATTTT
CDR3aa: CAWSVSGQGMDTQYF

j_gene: TRBJ2-2
d_gene: TRBD1
abundance: -
v_gene: TRBV2
CDR3nt: TGTGCCAGCAGTTTTGGGACAGGGGGCAGCGGGGAGCTGTTTTTT
CDR3aa: CASSFGTGGSGELFF

j_gene: TRBJ2-7
d_gene: TRBD1
abundance: -
v_gene: TRBV5-1
CDR3nt: TGCGCCAGCAGCTTCTCGATCCAAACAGGGGCTAAAGATGAGCAGTACTTC
CDR3aa: CASSFSIQTGAKDEQYF

j_gene: TRBJ2-7
d_gene: -
abundance: -
v_gene: TRBV28
CDR3nt: TGTGCCAGCAGACGAACAGGGTACGAGCAGTACTTC
CDR3aa: CASRRTGYEQYF

j_gene: TRBJ1-4
d_gene: -
abundance: -
v_gene: TRBV2
CDR3nt: TGTGCCAGCAGCGAGACTGTCAATGAAAAACTGTTTTTT
CDR3aa: CASSETVNEKLFF

j_gene: TRBJ2-7
d_gene: -
abundance: -
v_gene: TRBV6-5
CDR3nt: TGTGCCAGCAGCCCTTCGACAGGAGTGTCCGAGCAGTACTTC
CDR3aa: CASSPSTGVSEQYF

j_gene: TRBJ2-1
d_gene: -
abundance: -
v_gene: TRBV9
CDR3nt: TGTGCCAGCAGCGGGGGGGAAGGCCTTGACAATGAGCAGTTCTTC
CDR3aa: CASSGGEGLDNEQFF

j_gene: TRBJ1-2
d_gene: -
abundance: -
v_gene: TRBV7-9
CDR3nt: TGTGCCAGCAGCTTAGAACAGGCAGCCACCGGCTACACCTTC
CDR3aa: CASSLEQAATGYTF

j_gene: TRBJ1-5
d_gene: TRBD1
abundance: -
v_gene: TRBV4-1
CDR3nt: TGCGCCAGCAGCCGCAAATCCGGGACAGGGGATCAGCCCCAGCATTTT
CDR3aa: CASSRKSGTGDQPQHF

j_gene: TRBJ1-1
d_gene: -
abundance: few
v_gene: TRBV5-1
CDR3nt: TGCGCCAGCAGCTCAGGGACCGCGTACGATGAAGCTTTCTTT
CDR3aa: CASSSGTAYDEAFF

j_gene: TRBJ2-7
d_gene: -
abundance: once
v_gene: TRBV7-8
CDR3nt: TGTGCCAGCAGCTTAGCGGGCAGGACTTACGAGCAGTACTTC
CDR3aa: CASSLAGRTYEQYF

j_gene: TRBJ1-5
d_gene: -
abundance: -
v_gene: TRBV6-1
CDR3nt: TGTGCCAGCAAGAAAAATAGCAATCAGCCCCAGCATTTT
CDR3aa: CASKKNSNQPQHF

j_gene: TRBJ2-4
d_gene: -
abundance: -
v_gene: TRBV6-1
CDR3nt: TGTGCCAGCAGTGAATGGAAAGCCTACCCAATTCCCGATGCATTAGCCAAAAACATTCAGTACTTC
CDR3aa: CASSEWKAYPIPDALAKNIQYF

j_gene: TRBJ2-7
d_gene: TRBD2
abundance: -
v_gene: TRBV13
CDR3nt: TGTGCCAGCAGCGACTTAGGTGCGGGAGGGTCCTACGAGCAGTACTTC
CDR3aa: CASSDLGAGGSYEQYF

j_gene: TRBJ1-2
d_gene: -
abundance: -
v_gene: TRBV5-1
CDR3nt: TGCGCCAGCAGCTTGTTGGGGGTCGGCTATGGCTACACCTTC
CDR3aa: CASSLLGVGYGYTF